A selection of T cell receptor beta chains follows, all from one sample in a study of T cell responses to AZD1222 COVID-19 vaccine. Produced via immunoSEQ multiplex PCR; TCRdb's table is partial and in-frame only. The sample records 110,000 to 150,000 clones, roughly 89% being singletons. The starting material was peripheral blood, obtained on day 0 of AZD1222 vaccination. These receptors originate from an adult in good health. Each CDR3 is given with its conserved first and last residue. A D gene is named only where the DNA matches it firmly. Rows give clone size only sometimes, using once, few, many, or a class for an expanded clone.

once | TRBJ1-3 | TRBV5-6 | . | TGTGCCAGCAGCTTGCTCAGCGGTCGCATAAACACCATATATTTT | CASSLLSGRINTIYF
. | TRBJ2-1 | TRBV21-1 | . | TGTGCCAGCAGCAAGTTTTTCGGGACCCGTGTCTTGTACAATGAGCAGTTCTTC | CASSKFFGTRVLYNEQFF
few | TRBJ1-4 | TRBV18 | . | TGTGCCAGCTCATCTACTACATTTAATGAAAAACTGTTTTTT | CASSSTTFNEKLFF
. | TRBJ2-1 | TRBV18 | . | TGTGCCAGCTCACCACCGGTCGGGACGGGGTCCTACAATGAGCAGTTCTTC | CASSPPVGTGSYNEQFF
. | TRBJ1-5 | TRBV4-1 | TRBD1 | TGCGCCAGCAGCCAGGGACAGGGATCCAATCAGCCCCAGCATTTT | CASSQGQGSNQPQHF
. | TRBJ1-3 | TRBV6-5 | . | TGTGCCAGCAGCCCAGTGGGGGCTGGAAACACCATATATTTT | CASSPVGAGNTIYF
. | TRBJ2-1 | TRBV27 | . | TGTGCCAGCAGTTTATTGTGGCCGACTGATGAGCAGTTCTTC | CASSLLWPTDEQFF
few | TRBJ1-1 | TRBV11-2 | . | TGTGCCAGCAGCACCCCGCGGTCCCGCAGTACTGAAGCTTTCTTT | CASSTPRSRSTEAFF
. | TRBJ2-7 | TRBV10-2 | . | TGCGCCAGCAGTGACCAGGGACGGGGAACCTACGAGCAGTACTTC | CASSDQGRGTYEQYF
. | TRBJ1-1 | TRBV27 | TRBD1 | TGTGCCAGCAGTGCAAAACAGGGGCGCCGAGGAGCTTTCTTT | CASSAKQGRRGAFF
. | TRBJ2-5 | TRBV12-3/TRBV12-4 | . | TGTGCCAGCAGTTTAGGGGAGACCCAGTACTTC | CASSLGETQYF
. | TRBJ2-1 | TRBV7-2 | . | TGTGCCAGCAGCTTAAAATTTTTCCTAGGCGGACGAACCTACAATGAGCAGTTCTTC | CASSLKFFLGGRTYNEQFF
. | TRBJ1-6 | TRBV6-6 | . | TGTGCCAGCAGTCTACTGAACCCGTCCTATAATTCACCCCTCCACTTT | CASSLLNPSYNSPLHF
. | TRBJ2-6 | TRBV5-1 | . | TGCGCCAGCAGCTTGGTTAGCTCTGGGGCCAACGTCCTGACTTTC | CASSLVSSGANVLTF
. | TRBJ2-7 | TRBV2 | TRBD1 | TGTGCCAATCTTTATGGGACAGGCCCCGTGAGTGAGCAGTACTTC | CANLYGTGPVSEQYF
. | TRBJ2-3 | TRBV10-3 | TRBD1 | TGTGCCATCAGCTCAGGGGGCGGGTCGACAGATACGCAGTATTTT | CAISSGGGSTDTQYF
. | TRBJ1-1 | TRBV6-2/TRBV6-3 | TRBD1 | TGTGCCAGCAGTTATGGCGAGACAGGGAGGATTAAAGCTTTCTTT | CASSYGETGRIKAFF
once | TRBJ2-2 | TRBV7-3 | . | TGTGCCAGCAGCTTATATAACAGCGCGAACACCGGGGAGCTGTTTTTT | CASSLYNSANTGELFF
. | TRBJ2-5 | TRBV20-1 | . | TGCAGTGCTAGTTCCTACCAAGAGACCCAGTACTTC | CSASSYQETQYF
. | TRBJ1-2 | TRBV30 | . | TGTGCCTGCCCAAGGGGGGGAGCTAACTATGGCTACACCTTC | CACPRGGANYGYTF
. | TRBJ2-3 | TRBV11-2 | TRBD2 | TGTGCCAGCAGCTTAACCCGAGCGGGAGGCCTTAGCACAGATACGCAGTATTTT | CASSLTRAGGLSTDTQYF
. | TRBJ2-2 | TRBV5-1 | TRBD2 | TGCGCCAGCAGCCGTCAACCGGGACTAGCGGGAGCAATTAACACCGGGGAGCTGTTTTTT | CASSRQPGLAGAINTGELFF
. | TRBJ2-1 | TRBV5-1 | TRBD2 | TGCGCCAGCAGCTTGGGGACTAGCGGGAGGGACAATGAGCAGTTCTTC | CASSLGTSGRDNEQFF
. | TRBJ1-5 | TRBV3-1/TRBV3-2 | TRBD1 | TGTGCCAGCAGCCAAGATTGGGGGACAGGGAGGGAGCCCCAGCATTTT | CASSQDWGTGREPQHF
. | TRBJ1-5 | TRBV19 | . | TGTGCCAGTAAGGTTTCATTGGGCTCAGGGAGCAATCAGCCCCAGCATTTT | CASKVSLGSGSNQPQHF
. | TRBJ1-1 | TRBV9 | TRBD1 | TGTGCCAGCAGCACCGCAGACAGGGGAACTGAAGCTTTCTTT | CASSTADRGTEAFF
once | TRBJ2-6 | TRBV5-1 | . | TGCGCCAGCAGCTGGATGAAGATCTCTGGGGCCAACGTCCTGACTTTC | CASSWMKISGANVLTF
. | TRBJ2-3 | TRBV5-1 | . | TGCGCCAGCAGCTTGTTTTCGGTGAGAACCACAGATACGCAGTATTTT | CASSLFSVRTTDTQYF
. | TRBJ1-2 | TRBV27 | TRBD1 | TGTGCCAGCAGCTCGGACAGGGTCCGCTCCTATGGCTACACCTTC | CASSSDRVRSYGYTF
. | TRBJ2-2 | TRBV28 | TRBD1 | TGTGCCAGCAGGCAGGGAGGGACAGGGGTAATGTACACCGGGGAGCTGTTTTTT | CASRQGGTGVMYTGELFF
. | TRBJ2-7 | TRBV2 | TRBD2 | TGTGCCAGTACCCAGGGACTAGCGGGGATTACCTACGAGCAGTACTTC | CASTQGLAGITYEQYF
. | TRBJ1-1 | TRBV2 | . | TGTGCCAGCAGTGGCGGTTTGTCCACTGAAGCTTTCTTT | CASSGGLSTEAFF
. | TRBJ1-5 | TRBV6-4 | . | TGTGCCAGCAAGAAGGAGGCGGATCAGCCCCAGCATTTT | CASKKEADQPQHF
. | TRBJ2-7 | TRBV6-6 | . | TGTGCCAGCAAAAAGCGGTATGCAACCTACGAGCAGTACTTC | CASKKRYATYEQYF
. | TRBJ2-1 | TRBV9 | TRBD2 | TGTGCCAGCAGCGGGGGAAGGGGACTAGCGACTTACAATGAGCAGTTCTTC | CASSGGRGLATYNEQFF
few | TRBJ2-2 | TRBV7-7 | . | TGTGCCAGCAGCTTAACCTTGGGGAGCGCGAACACCGGGGAGCTGTTTTTT | CASSLTLGSANTGELFF
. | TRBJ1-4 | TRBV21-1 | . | TGTGCCAGCAGCAAAGTAAGTTCGGGGGGCAGGACTAATGAAAAACTGTTTTTT | CASSKVSSGGRTNEKLFF
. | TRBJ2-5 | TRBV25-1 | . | TGTGCCAGTAGTCGGACCGAGACCCAGTACTTC | CASSRTETQYF
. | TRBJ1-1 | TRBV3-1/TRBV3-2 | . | TGTGCCAGCAGATGGGGCATGAACACTGAAGCTTTCTTT | CASRWGMNTEAFF
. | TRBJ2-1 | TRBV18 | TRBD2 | TGTGCCAGCTCACCATCTCTAGCGGGAGGCAATGAGCAGTTCTTC | CASSPSLAGGNEQFF
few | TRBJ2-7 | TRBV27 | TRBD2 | TGTGCCAGCGGCCCCCGGGGGGAGGTCTACGAGCAGTACTTC | CASGPRGEVYEQYF
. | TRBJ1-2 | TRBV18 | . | TGTGCCAGCTCACCACCGGGAGGAGGGATAGTTGACTATGGCTACACCTTC | CASSPPGGGIVDYGYTF
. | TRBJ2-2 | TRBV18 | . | TGTGCCAGCTCCTCCAGGGCCGCATACACCGGGGAGCTGTTTTTT | CASSSRAAYTGELFF
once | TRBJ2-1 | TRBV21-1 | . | TGTGCCAGCAGCGGGCGGACAGACAACTCCTACAATGAGCAGTTCTTC | CASSGRTDNSYNEQFF
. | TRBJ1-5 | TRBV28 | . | TGTGCCAGCAGTTTACGGGTCGGCCTAGCTTTGGCCCAGCATTTT | CASSLRVGLALAQHF
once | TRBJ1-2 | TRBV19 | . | TGTGCCAGTAGTATCCGGACAGTGTATGGCTACACCTTC | CASSIRTVYGYTF
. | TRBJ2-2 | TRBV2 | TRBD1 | TGTGCCAGCGGACCGACCGCGGACAGGGGTGACACCGGGGAGCTGTTTTTT | CASGPTADRGDTGELFF